Listed below are T cell receptor beta chains from one sample, sequenced in a study of TIL therapy for anti-PD-1-resistant metastatic lung cancer. TCRdb's copy holds only in-frame clones and misses some; the assay was immunoSEQ multiplex PCR. The repertoire consists of around 19,000 clones, with 83% occurring once and the leading ten covering over 2%. This material consisted of blood, taken at baseline. These receptors all come from a person between 25 and 80 years old with non-small cell lung cancer. The CDR3 runs from the conserved cysteine through the conserved F or W. The D gene is left open where the match is weak. Part of the rows lack a size; the others show once, few, many or a class for expanded clones.

d_gene: NA
abundance: few
j_gene: TRBJ1-2
v_gene: TRBV7-2
CDR3nt: TGTGCCAGCAGCTTAGACAGGGTCGAAGGCTACACCTTC
CDR3aa: CASSLDRVEGYTF

d_gene: TRBD1
abundance: NA
j_gene: TRBJ1-2
v_gene: TRBV19
CDR3nt: TGTGCCAGTACTGACAGGGTTGCGTCTGGCTACACCTTC
CDR3aa: CASTDRVASGYTF

d_gene: TRBD1
abundance: NA
j_gene: TRBJ2-7
v_gene: TRBV7-2
CDR3nt: TGTGCCAGCAGCTCGGACAGGGTGCGTGACGAGCAGTACTTC
CDR3aa: CASSSDRVRDEQYF

d_gene: NA
abundance: NA
j_gene: TRBJ1-4
v_gene: TRBV2
CDR3nt: TGTGCCAGCAGCGGACAAGGAATTCAAGGAGGAGGTGAAAAACTGTTTTTT
CDR3aa: CASSGQGIQGGGEKLFF

d_gene: TRBD1
abundance: NA
j_gene: TRBJ1-2
v_gene: TRBV19
CDR3nt: TGTGCCAGTATGGAGGGGGCTCCGGGGGGCTACACCTTC
CDR3aa: CASMEGAPGGYTF

d_gene: TRBD2
abundance: NA
j_gene: TRBJ2-5
v_gene: TRBV6-5
CDR3nt: TGTGCCAGCAGCCGAAGCGGGGGGGCCAGCGAGACCCAGTACTTC
CDR3aa: CASSRSGGASETQYF

d_gene: TRBD2
abundance: NA
j_gene: TRBJ2-5
v_gene: TRBV25-1
CDR3nt: TGTGCCAGCAGTGGGCTACTAGCGGGGGGGCGAGAGACCCAGTACTTC
CDR3aa: CASSGLLAGGRETQYF

d_gene: NA
abundance: NA
j_gene: TRBJ2-7
v_gene: TRBV7-2
CDR3nt: TGTGCCAGCAGCGTCCCCGCGACGGCGGGCTCCTACGAGCAGTACTTC
CDR3aa: CASSVPATAGSYEQYF

d_gene: TRBD2
abundance: NA
j_gene: TRBJ2-5
v_gene: TRBV15
CDR3nt: TGTGCCACCAGCAGGCGACTAGCGGGAGAAGGAGAGACCCAGTACTTC
CDR3aa: CATSRRLAGEGETQYF

d_gene: TRBD1
abundance: NA
j_gene: TRBJ2-5
v_gene: TRBV6-6
CDR3nt: TGTGCCAGCAGTTACTCCCTGACAGGGTACCAAGAGACCCAGTACTTC
CDR3aa: CASSYSLTGYQETQYF

d_gene: NA
abundance: NA
j_gene: TRBJ1-2
v_gene: TRBV27
CDR3nt: TGTGCCAGCAGTTATGGGGATGGCGGCTACACCTTC
CDR3aa: CASSYGDGGYTF

d_gene: TRBD2
abundance: NA
j_gene: TRBJ2-7
v_gene: TRBV11-2
CDR3nt: TGTGCCAGCAGGTTTCTAGCGGGAGAACCCTACGAGCAGTACTTC
CDR3aa: CASRFLAGEPYEQYF